The present T cell receptor beta chain was sequenced within a study of blood T cells in healthy people across ages. The CDR3 has 16 amino acids. V lost 4 bases to trimming and J lost 5 bases; unmatched junction nucleotides: 14. CDR1 is SGHRS, CDR2 YFSETQ, per germline. The authors ran a second PCR of roughly 6 to 12 cycles using a sample-barcoded 5' primer and a J-beta primer mix. One entry per CDR3 protein, called by TCRdb with MiXCR from the 5' RACE reads. The sample contains roughly 2 million distinct CDR3 sequences, about 49% of which appear only once. The sample consisted of blood. The rearrangement links TRBV5-1 to TRBJ2-5; 7 nucleotides align to TRBD1. This receptor was identified in a woman aged 40-49 years in good health. The CDR3 DNA is TGCGCCAGCAGCCCCGGACAGGCCGTACCGGGTGAGACCCAGTACTTC. Amino acid sequence: CASSPGQAVPGETQYF.